A selection of T cell receptor beta chains follows, all from one sample in a study of T cells after yellow fever vaccination. One entry per CDR3 protein, called by TCRdb with MiXCR from the 5' RACE reads. Here the sample spans about 120,000 distinct CDR3 sequences, around 7.2% being singletons. Sequenced material: CD4+ T cells sorted from PBMCs, taken more than 35 days after the first yellow fever vaccination. These receptors originate from a man between 18 and 29 years old who received the YFV17D yellow fever vaccine. Each CDR3 is given with its conserved first and last residue. Fields, in order: V gene, CDR3 protein.

TRBV5-4 CASSLMRSRDEQYF
TRBV6-1 CASSGTGVSYEQYF
TRBV5-8 CASSRPGLLNEQFF
TRBV14 CASSQAGGQGTQYF
TRBV5-1 CASSSRVGGGGGNEQFF
TRBV25-1 CASSPGRDTEAFF
TRBV6-1 CASSPATRSTGELFF
TRBV7-2 CASSSGHDNQPQHF
TRBV7-2 CASSFNSGNTIYF
TRBV5-1 CASSDQQGPNTIYF
TRBV6-6 CASGKLNTEAFF
TRBV20-1 CSARVGWGTEAFF
TRBV20-1 CSASRTVSPLHF
TRBV6-5 CASSYSPGPAEHYEQYF
TRBV5-1 CASSQAQTADTQYF
TRBV6-5 CASRQKVGNQPQHF
TRBV20-1 CSASPEITGELFF
TRBV12-3/TRBV12-4 CASSSTGGYQPQHF
TRBV4-3 CASSHRGGEQFF
TRBV6-2/TRBV6-3 CASSYGSWGARSNQPQHF
TRBV20-1 CSAGRDAGISEQFF
TRBV25-1 CASRRGAYSNQPQHF
TRBV2 CASEGPSRAKNIQYF
TRBV29-1 CSVEMGSQETQYF
TRBV18 CASSPPTGGPYNEQFF
TRBV5-5 CASSRKRDTNTGELFF
TRBV3-1 CASSQRRGGTDTQYF
TRBV2 CASSELGPDNEQFF
TRBV4-3 CASSQDPGNNSPLHF
TRBV5-1 CASSALDSSYGYTF
TRBV7-9 CASSLGVQNYGYTF
TRBV5-1 CASSFVGGGLQETQYF
TRBV6-5 CASSSPGEGDGEKLFF
TRBV6-1 CATRQSREGNTIYF
TRBV7-3 CASSASGLGSPLHF
TRBV3-1 CASSQNGGASEQFF
TRBV7-6 CASSRGQSNTGELFF
TRBV18 CASSLGVYNSPLHF
TRBV6-5 CASSYSSRRGYDTQYF
TRBV20-1 CSAKGSGSSYNEQFF
TRBV7-2 CASSQGRLYPQETQYF
TRBV24-1 CATSDLGTNAAQHF
TRBV9 CASSVGTGPNSPLHF
TRBV7-2 CASSLDSPNQPQHF
TRBV5-1 CASSLGGTGGESYTF
TRBV4-2 CASSQDGVGDQPQHF
TRBV20-1 CSARDRQGRGAFF
TRBV12-3/TRBV12-4 CASSRQGASPLHF
TRBV12-3/TRBV12-4 CASRKGPLWEQYF
TRBV5-1 CASSLAPRGDQETQYF
TRBV7-2 CASSLGGRGQGEFF
TRBV24-1 CATSGLEQGAAGELFF
TRBV7-9 CASSLVGAKEQFF
TRBV7-6 CASSPWTVRTEAFF
TRBV15 CATSRDLNSPLHF